This T cell receptor beta chain is from a study of T cell responses to AZD1222 COVID-19 vaccine. Findings of the study overall: Clonal diversity may have been underestimated in mostly white British donors. Every sample of the repertoires postdated the peak T cell response. Spike-specific TCR breadth and depth both grew after two AZD1222 doses.

The CDR3 extends over 13 amino acids. With 6 bases clipped from V and 7 bases from J, the junction kept 5 bases outside the gene matches. Only one count was recorded for this clone. Its antigen remains unknown. Using immunoSEQ multiplex PCR, the repertoire was profiled, and TCRdb retains in-frame clones only, with some absent. The table records 130,000 to 150,000 clones, 82% of them present only once. The rearrangement uses TRBV12-3 or TRBV12-4 and TRBJ2-2; 7 nucleotides agree with TRBD2. This TCR derives from an adult in good health. The material was peripheral blood, obtained on day 0 of MenACWY control vaccination. As DNA, the CDR3 is TGTGCCAGCAGGGGGGGGTTCGGCGGGGAGCTGTTTTTT. Its translation: CASRGGFGGELFF.